The present TCR beta chain was sequenced within a study of T cell responses to AZD1222 COVID-19 vaccine. Overall study context: Pooling was applied to second doses at about 4 or about 12 weeks.

Notes on the study in general: Vaccine-associated CD4 TCRs ranged over spike, dominating at 160-218 and 743-854.

Profiled with immunoSEQ multiplex PCR; TCRdb holds only in-frame clones, not every one. Of some 100,000 clones detected, around 87% appear once; the ten largest clones hold about 3%. A few counts support this clone. Antigen specificity is unknown. The CDR3 has 12 residues. Germline CDR1 reads LNHDA; CDR2 reads SQIVND (reference sequence). V was pared by 6 bases and J by 6 bases, with 9 bases between. The TCR originated in an adult in good health. The V gene is TRBV19, the J gene TRBJ1-5, with no clear D. Sequencing was performed on peripheral blood, taken on day 0 of AZD1222 vaccination. CDR3 loop: CASSLLSQPQHF. DNA of the CDR3: TGTGCCAGTAGCCTTCTGAGTCAGCCCCAGCATTTT.